Following are 19 T cell receptor beta chains from one sample sequenced in a study of cytomegalovirus exposure and HLA in healthy donors. The PCR used 60 Vbeta and 13 Jbeta primers. Profiling relied on immunoSEQ multiplex PCR, and the TCRdb table lists in-frame clones only, not all of them. The table for this sample gives about 74,000 clones. Source material: PBMCs. These receptors originate from a female donor in good health and CMV-seropositive.

The V call is TRBV13, the J call TRBJ1-4, with 9 bases aligning to TRBD1. Trimming removed 0 bases from V and 0 bases from J; junction bases left unmatched: 2. The CDR3 loop spans 17 amino acids. Germline loops: CDR1 PRHDT, CDR2 FYEKMQ (reference sequence). In DNA form, the CDR3 reads TGTGCCAGCAGCTTAGGGGGACAGGGATCAACTAATGAAAAACTGTTTTTT. Its protein is CASSLGGQGSTNEKLFF.

The rearrangement links TRBV29-1 to TRBJ2-1, with 15 bases aligning to TRBD2. CDR1 is SQVTM, CDR2 ANQGSEA, per germline. V shed 3 bases, J shed 9 bases, and the junction held 6 bases outside the gene matches. The CDR3 extends over 15 amino acids. The CDR3 DNA reads as TGCAGCGTTGACCCCGGGACTAGCGGGAGGAGTGAGCAGTTCTTC. Protein sequence: CSVDPGTSGRSEQFF.

Of note for this clone: It is unclear where the CDR3 begins or ends on the DNA, so no DNA is shown, and the CDR3 is as TCRdb lists it. The chain couples TRBV12-2 to TRBJ1-2. TRBV12-2 is shown as a pseudogene. The CDR3 is made up of 15 amino acids, end residues included. CDR3: CASRRPFEGRYGCTF.

This sequence joins TRBV6-5 and TRBJ1-1; TRBD1 aligns across 8 bases. Germline CDR1 reads MNHEY; CDR2 reads SVGAGI. The ends lost 2 bases at V and 5 bases at J; junction bases unmatched: 7. The CDR3 extends over 15 amino acids. In nucleotides, the CDR3 is TGTGCCAGCAGTTACACTGGACAGGGTTGGACTGAAGCTTTCTTT. Translation gives CASSYTGQGWTEAFF.

A note on this clone: Other nucleotide sequences from this sample produce the same CDR3. This rearrangement joins TRBV9 to TRBJ2-3; 13 bases map to TRBD2. The trim removed 2 bases at V and 3 bases at J, leaving 0 bases unmatched. Germline assignment: CDR1 SGDLS and CDR2 YYNGEE. The CDR3 is made up of 15 amino acids. CDR3: CASSVGLAGTDTQYF. The CDR3 DNA follows: TGTGCCAGCAGCGTGGGACTAGCGGGGACAGATACGCAGTATTTT.

The V and J genes are TRBV5-4 and TRBJ2-2, with 8 nucleotides matching TRBD2. Per the germline V gene, CDR1 is SGHNT and CDR2 is YYREEE (reference sequence). CDR3 length equals 17 residues. The trim removed 0 bases at V and 5 bases at J, leaving 9 bases unmatched. For the CDR3, the DNA is TGTGCCAGCAGCTTGGGGACAGCGGGAGATCGGACCGGGGAGCTGTTTTTT. Amino acids: CASSLGTAGDRTGELFF.

This sequence joins TRBV28 and TRBJ2-5; 11 bases are a match to TRBD2. Per the germline V gene, CDR1 is MDHEN and CDR2 is SYDVKM. V was pared by 2 bases and J by 5 bases, with 4 bases of the junction left unmatched. The CDR3 runs 15 residues. CDR3 amino acids: CASSLASGGQETQYF. The CDR3, as DNA: TGTGCCAGCAGTTTAGCTAGCGGGGGGCAGGAGACCCAGTACTTC.

The chain combines TRBV2 with TRBJ2-1; 8 bases are a match to TRBD2. Germline lookup yields CDR1 SNHLY and CDR2 FYNNEI. V trimming: 4 bases; J trimming: 7 bases; junction bases outside the gene matches: 15. This CDR3 comprises 17 residues. The CDR3 DNA reads TGTGCCAGCAGTGGTGGTTGGGGGGGACTAGGTGCGAATGAGCAGTTCTTC. It codes for CASSGGWGGLGANEQFF. Full variable domain (missing parts from reference TRBV2 and TRBJ2-1): EPEVTQTPSHQVTQMGQEVILRCVPISNHLYFYWYRQILGQKVEFLVSFYNNEISEKSEIFDDQFSVERPDGSNFTLKIRSTKLEDSAMYFCASSGGWGGLGANEQFFGPGTRLTVL.

The rearrangement joins TRBV5-1 to TRBJ1-4, with D possibly being TRBD1 (6 bases). Looked up from germline, CDR1 is SGHRS and CDR2 is YFSETQ. This CDR3 region has 13 residues. V lost 5 bases, J lost 5 bases, and 10 bases lay in between. The CDR3 here is CASSNRVNEKLFF. The CDR3 bases are TGCGCCAGCAGTAACAGGGTAAATGAAAAACTGTTTTTT. The variable domain in full, completed from reference TRBV5-1 and TRBJ1-4, reads KAGVTQTPRYLIKTRGQQVTLSCSPISGHRSVSWYQQTPGQGLQFLFEYFSETQRNKGNFPGRFSGRQFSNSRSEMNVSTLELGDSALYLCASSNRVNEKLFFGSGTQLSVL.

The gene calls are TRBV6-1 and TRBJ2-3; D gene ambiguous. Trimming stripped 2 bases from V and 4 bases from J, with 4 bases between. The CDR3 covers 12 residues. Per germline, CDR1 MNHNS and CDR2 SASEGT. The chain's CDR3 is CASSELADTQYF. CDR3 in DNA: TGTGCCAGCAGTGAATTAGCAGATACGCAGTATTTT.

The chain employs TRBV5-1 and TRBJ2-7; the D gene is possibly TRBD1 (5 bases). V dropped 0 bases and J dropped 0 bases, with 10 bases sitting between them. The germline gives CDR1 SGHRS, CDR2 YFSETQ. This CDR3 is built from 15 residues. The chain's CDR3 is CASSLAGQTSYEQYF. The DNA for the CDR3 is TGCGCCAGCAGCTTGGCCGGACAAACCTCCTACGAGCAGTACTTC. Complete variable domain (other parts from reference TRBV5-1 and TRBJ2-7): KAGVTQTPRYLIKTRGQQVTLSCSPISGHRSVSWYQQTPGQGLQFLFEYFSETQRNKGNFPGRFSGRQFSNSRSEMNVSTLELGDSALYLCASSLAGQTSYEQYFGPGTRLTVT.

This chain uses TRBV19 with TRBJ2-3; a possible D gene is TRBD2 (5 bases). The CDR3 sequence is 14 residues long. Germline CDR1 reads LNHDA; CDR2 reads SQIVND (reference sequence). V was cut by 7 bases and J by 6 bases, with 17 bases left in between. The CDR3 DNA is TGTGCCAGTACCGAGGGCCCCTTGGTGGATACGCAGTATTTT. Protein sequence: CASTEGPLVDTQYF.

This chain connects TRBV19 to TRBJ1-1, with TRBD1 matching over 7 bases. V lost 3 bases, J lost 2 bases, and 6 bases stayed unmatched. The CDR3 loop spans 15 amino acids. Per germline, CDR1 LNHDA and CDR2 SQIVND (reference sequence). Here the CDR3 reads CASSILRGVNTEAFF. In DNA, the CDR3 is TGTGCCAGTAGTATCCTCAGGGGGGTTAACACTGAAGCTTTCTTT.

This chain uses TRBV9 with TRBJ1-1; D may be TRBD1 (6 bases). Germline CDR1 and CDR2: SGDLS and YYNGEE. The CDR3 spans 12 residues. V dropped 6 bases and J dropped 2 bases, with 8 bases sitting between them. The CDR3 DNA is TGTGCCAGCATGGGGGCTAACACTGAAGCTTTCTTT. It encodes CASMGANTEAFF.

This sequence joins TRBV29-1 and TRBJ1-1, with D possibly being TRBD1 (5 bases). The germline V gene encodes CDR1 SQVTM and CDR2 ANQGSEA. V gave up 5 bases and J gave up 3 bases, with 10 bases separating them. This CDR3 is built from 12 residues. The CDR3: CSVRRADTEAFF. The CDR3 DNA sequence: TGCAGCGTTCGCAGGGCGGACACTGAAGCTTTCTTT.

This chain links TRBV9 with TRBJ2-3; 12 nucleotides agree with TRBD2. Germline loops: CDR1 SGDLS, CDR2 YYNGEE. The CDR3 sequence is 14 residues long. Unmatched junction bases numbered 5, after V lost 3 bases and J lost 9 bases. In DNA form, the CDR3 reads TGTGCCAGCAGCGCGACTAGCGGGAGTAAGACGCAGTATTTT. Its protein product is CASSATSGSKTQYF.

The CDR3 is CASSYSGGLNTEAFF. In DNA, the CDR3 is TGTGCCAGCAGTTACTCGGGGGGGCTGAACACTGAAGCTTTCTTT. The rearrangement uses TRBV6-5 and TRBJ1-1, with D maybe TRBD1 (6 bases). Germline CDR1 and CDR2: MNHEY and SVGAGI. Trimming left V 0 bases short and J 0 bases short, with 8 bases between. This CDR3 is built from 15 residues.

This chain connects TRBV10-3 to TRBJ2-7; TRBD1 is a possible D gene (5 bases). Germline V lookup: CDR1 ENHRY, CDR2 SYGVKD. This CDR3 has 16 residues. V lost 0 bases and J lost 3, with 15 bases in between. The CDR3: CAISESVAAGIYEQYF. The CDR3 bases are TGTGCCATCAGTGAGTCGGTGGCGGCAGGGATCTACGAGCAGTACTTC.

The chain combines TRBV19 with TRBJ2-7; TRBD2 matches 13 bases. The CDR3 loop spans 16 amino acids. V dropped 6 bases and J dropped 2; count of bases not matched to a gene: 7. Per germline, CDR1 LNHDA and CDR2 SQIVND (reference sequence). The CDR3 DNA is TGTGCCAGTAGCGGGCAACTAGCGGGAGGGACCTACGAGCAGTACTTC. Encoded protein: CASSGQLAGGTYEQYF.